This T cell receptor beta chain is drawn from a study of T-cell reconstitution after alpha-beta-depleted transplantation in children. Study-level points and caveats: T-cell counts and diversity were attributed mostly to newly produced T cells one year after transplant. About two months after transplant, alpha-beta T cells reportedly came from several hundred expanded graft clones. At day 60, the high TCRbeta diversity found in some patients originated from recipient T cells and thymic progenitors that had survived.

In this sample, this clonotype turned up many times. Antigen unknown. Unique molecular identifiers were used in preparing the TCRbeta library. TCRdb reprocessed the PCR reads with MiXCR, giving one entry per CDR3 protein. The table shows some 550,000 distinct CDR3 sequences, with approximately 22% occurring only once. Germline lookup yields CDR1 LNHDA and CDR2 SQIVND (reference sequence). The V and J ends lost 10 bases and 4 bases respectively, with 21 bases between them. The CDR3 runs 15 residues. The chain recombines TRBV19 with TRBJ2-3; perhaps TRBD2 as D (7 bases). The clonotype originates from a boy under three years old who had a stem cell transplant for acute myeloid leukemia, so the T cells may come from the graft donor. The sample here was PBMCs, mostly from graft donor cells, taken 360 days after TCRalphabeta/CD19-depleted stem cell transplant. CDR3 nucleotides: TGTGCCACCGCTTCTTTCGGGGGGCGGGCAGATACGCAGTATTTT. This gives the protein CATASFGGRADTQYF.